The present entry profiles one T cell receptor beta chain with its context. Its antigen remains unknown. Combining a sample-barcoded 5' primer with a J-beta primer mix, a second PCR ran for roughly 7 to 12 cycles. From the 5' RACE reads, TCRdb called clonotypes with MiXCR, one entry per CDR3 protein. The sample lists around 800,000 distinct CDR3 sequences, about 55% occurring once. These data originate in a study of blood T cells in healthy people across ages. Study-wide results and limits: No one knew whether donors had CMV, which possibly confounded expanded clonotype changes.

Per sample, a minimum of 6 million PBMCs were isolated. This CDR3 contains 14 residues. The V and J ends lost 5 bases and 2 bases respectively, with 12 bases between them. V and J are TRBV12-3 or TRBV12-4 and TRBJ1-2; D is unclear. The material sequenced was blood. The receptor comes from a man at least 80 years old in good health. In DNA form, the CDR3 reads TGTGCCAGCAGTCCGACCCGGAGGAACTATGGCTACACCTTC. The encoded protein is CASSPTRRNYGYTF.